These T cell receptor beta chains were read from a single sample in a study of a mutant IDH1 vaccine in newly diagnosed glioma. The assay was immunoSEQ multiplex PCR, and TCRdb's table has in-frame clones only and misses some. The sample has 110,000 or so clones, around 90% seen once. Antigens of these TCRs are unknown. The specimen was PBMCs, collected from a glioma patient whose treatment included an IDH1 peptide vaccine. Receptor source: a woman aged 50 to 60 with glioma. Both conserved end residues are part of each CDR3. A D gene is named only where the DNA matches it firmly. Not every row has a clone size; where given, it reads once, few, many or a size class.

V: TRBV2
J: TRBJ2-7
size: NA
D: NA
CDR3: CASNAQRRYEQYF
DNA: TGTGCCAGCAACGCGCAGCGTAGATACGAGCAGTACTTC

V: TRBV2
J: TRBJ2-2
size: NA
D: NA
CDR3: CASTQGVTGELFF
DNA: TGTGCCAGCACTCAGGGAGTGACCGGGGAGCTGTTTTTT

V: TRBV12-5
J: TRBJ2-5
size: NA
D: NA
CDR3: CASGSGTAVRETQYF
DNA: TGTGCTAGTGGGTCGGGGACCGCCGTTCGGGAGACCCAGTACTTC

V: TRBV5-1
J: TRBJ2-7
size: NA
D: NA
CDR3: CASSPRQAAYEQYF
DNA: TGCGCCAGCAGCCCCCGCCAGGCCGCCTACGAGCAGTACTTC

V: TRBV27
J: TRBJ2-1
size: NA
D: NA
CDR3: CASSFQPGNNEQFF
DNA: TGTGCCAGCAGTTTCCAGCCCGGGAACAATGAGCAGTTCTTC

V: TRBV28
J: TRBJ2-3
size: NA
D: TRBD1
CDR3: CASGLWDRPRGDTQYF
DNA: TGTGCCAGCGGCTTGTGGGACAGGCCTAGGGGAGATACGCAGTATTTT

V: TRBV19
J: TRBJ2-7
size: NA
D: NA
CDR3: CASSMIPGLPYEQYF
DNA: TGTGCCAGTAGTATGATCCCCGGTCTCCCCTACGAGCAGTACTTC

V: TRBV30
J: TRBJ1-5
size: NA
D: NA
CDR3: CAWSANLLQSRYQPQHF
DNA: TGTGCCTGGAGTGCGAACCTCCTACAGAGCCGTTATCAGCCCCAGCATTTT

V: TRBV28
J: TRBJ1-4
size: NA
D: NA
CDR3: CASSLYPHNEKLFF
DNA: TGTGCCAGCAGTTTATATCCGCATAATGAAAAACTGTTTTTT

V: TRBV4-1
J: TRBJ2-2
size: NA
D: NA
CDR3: CASSQEVVRTGELFF
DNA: TGCGCCAGCAGCCAAGAAGTAGTCAGAACCGGGGAGCTGTTTTTT

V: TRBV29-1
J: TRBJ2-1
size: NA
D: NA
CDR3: CSVTTFQSSYNEQFF
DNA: TGCAGCGTGACGACATTCCAGAGCTCCTACAATGAGCAGTTCTTC

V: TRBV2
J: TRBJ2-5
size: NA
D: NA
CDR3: CASKAAETQYF
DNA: TGTGCCAGCAAAGCGGCGGAGACCCAGTACTTC

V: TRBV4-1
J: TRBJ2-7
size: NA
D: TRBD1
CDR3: CASSRGDRAISYEQYF
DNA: TGCGCCAGCAGCCGGGGAGACAGGGCGATCTCCTACGAGCAGTACTTC

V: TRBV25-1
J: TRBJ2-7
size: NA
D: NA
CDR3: CASSEYGEGEQYF
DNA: TGTGCCAGCAGTGAATATGGTGAAGGCGAGCAGTACTTC

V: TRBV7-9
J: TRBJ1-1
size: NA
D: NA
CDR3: CASSVDSEAFF
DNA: TGTGCCAGCAGCGTCGACAGTGAAGCTTTCTTT

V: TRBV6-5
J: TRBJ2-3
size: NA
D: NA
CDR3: CASTRDSTDTQYF
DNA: TGTGCCAGCACGCGGGACAGCACAGATACGCAGTATTTT

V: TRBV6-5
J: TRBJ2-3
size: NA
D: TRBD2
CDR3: CASSYSGTSSTDTQYF
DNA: TGTGCCAGCAGTTACAGTGGGACTAGCTCCACAGATACGCAGTATTTT

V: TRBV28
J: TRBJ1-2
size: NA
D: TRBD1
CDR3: CASRGTGDGYTF
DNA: TGTGCCAGCCGAGGGACAGGGGATGGCTACACCTTC

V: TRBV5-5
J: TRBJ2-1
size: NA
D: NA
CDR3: CASGLGLGHNEQFF
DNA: TGTGCCAGCGGTTTGGGTCTAGGGCACAATGAGCAGTTCTTC

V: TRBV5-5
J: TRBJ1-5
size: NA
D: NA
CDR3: CASGLGDYSNQPQHF
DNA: TGTGCCAGCGGGCTGGGCGACTATAGCAATCAGCCCCAGCATTTT

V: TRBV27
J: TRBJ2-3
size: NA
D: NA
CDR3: CASSPPLTDTQYF
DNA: TGTGCCAGCAGTCCCCCCCTCACAGATACGCAGTATTTT

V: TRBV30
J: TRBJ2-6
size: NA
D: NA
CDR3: CAWSGVAEAVGNVLTF
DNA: TGTGCCTGGAGTGGAGTTGCGGAGGCGGTAGGCAACGTCCTGACTTTC

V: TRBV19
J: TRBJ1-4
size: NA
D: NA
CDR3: CASRARLGEKLFF
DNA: TGTGCCAGTCGGGCCCGACTTGGCGAAAAACTGTTTTTT

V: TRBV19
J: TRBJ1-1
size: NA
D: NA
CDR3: CASRRTVNTEAFF
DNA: TGTGCCAGTAGGAGGACGGTGAACACTGAAGCTTTCTTT

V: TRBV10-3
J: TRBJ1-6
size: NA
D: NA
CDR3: CAISENVESSYNSPLHF
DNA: TGTGCCATCAGTGAGAACGTCGAAAGCTCCTATAATTCACCCCTCCACTTT

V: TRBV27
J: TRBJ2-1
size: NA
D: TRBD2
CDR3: CASSPGTSGFSYNEQFF
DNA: TGTGCCAGCAGCCCCGGGACTAGCGGGTTCTCCTACAATGAGCAGTTCTTC

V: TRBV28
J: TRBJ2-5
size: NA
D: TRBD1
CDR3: CASSSGQAQETQYF
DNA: TGTGCCAGCAGTTCGGGACAGGCCCAAGAGACCCAGTACTTC

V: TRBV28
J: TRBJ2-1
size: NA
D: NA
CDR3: CASSLVEGSGTEQFF
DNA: TGTGCCAGTAGTTTAGTCGAGGGGTCGGGGACTGAGCAGTTCTTC

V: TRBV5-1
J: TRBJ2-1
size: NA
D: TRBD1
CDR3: CASSLYRGNNEQFF
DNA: TGCGCCAGCAGCTTATACAGGGGAAACAATGAGCAGTTCTTC

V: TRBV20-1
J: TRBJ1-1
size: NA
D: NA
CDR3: CSVRNTEAFF
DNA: TGCAGTGTTAGGAACACTGAAGCTTTCTTT

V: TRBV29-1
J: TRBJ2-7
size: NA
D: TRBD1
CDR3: CSATGTGISYEQYF
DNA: TGCAGCGCTACCGGGACAGGGATTTCCTACGAGCAGTACTTC

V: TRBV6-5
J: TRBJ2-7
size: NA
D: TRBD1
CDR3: CASNLAGTGGDEQYF
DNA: TGTGCCAGCAACCTTGCCGGGACAGGGGGAGACGAGCAGTACTTC

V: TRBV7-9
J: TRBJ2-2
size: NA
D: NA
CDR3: CASSLATRQRDTGELFF
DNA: TGTGCCAGCAGCTTAGCGACCCGGCAGCGGGACACCGGGGAGCTGTTTTTT

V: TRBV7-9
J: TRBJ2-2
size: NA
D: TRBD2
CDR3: CASSSSSGDANTGELFF
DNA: TGTGCCAGCAGCTCCTCTAGCGGTGACGCGAACACCGGGGAGCTGTTTTTT

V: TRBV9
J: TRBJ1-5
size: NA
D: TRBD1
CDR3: CASSPRQGSQPQHF
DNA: TGTGCCAGCAGCCCCCGACAGGGGAGTCAGCCCCAGCATTTT

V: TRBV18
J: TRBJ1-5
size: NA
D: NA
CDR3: CASSPYRQDQPQHF
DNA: TGTGCCAGCTCACCTTACAGGCAGGATCAGCCCCAGCATTTT

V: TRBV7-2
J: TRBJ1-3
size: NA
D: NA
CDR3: CASSLQSSGNTIYF
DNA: TGTGCCAGCAGCCTACAGTCCTCTGGAAACACCATATATTTT

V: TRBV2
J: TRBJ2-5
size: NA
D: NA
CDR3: CASTGGRETQYF
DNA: TGTGCCAGCACCGGGGGTCGAGAGACCCAGTACTTC

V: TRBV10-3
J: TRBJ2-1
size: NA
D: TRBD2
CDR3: CAISETVAGGAGNEQFF
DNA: TGTGCCATCAGTGAGACCGTAGCGGGAGGAGCTGGCAATGAGCAGTTCTTC

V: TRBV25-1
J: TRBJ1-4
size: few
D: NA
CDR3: CASSAGSPRNEKLFF
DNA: TGTGCCAGCAGTGCGGGGTCCCCCCGAAATGAAAAACTGTTTTTT

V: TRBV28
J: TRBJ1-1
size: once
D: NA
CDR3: CASTYGRGYHTEAFF
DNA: TGTGCCAGCACCTACGGTCGGGGTTATCACACTGAAGCTTTCTTT

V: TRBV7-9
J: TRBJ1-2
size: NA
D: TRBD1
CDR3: CASSRGGASGGYTF
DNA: TGTGCCAGCAGCAGAGGGGGCGCCTCTGGTGGCTACACCTTC